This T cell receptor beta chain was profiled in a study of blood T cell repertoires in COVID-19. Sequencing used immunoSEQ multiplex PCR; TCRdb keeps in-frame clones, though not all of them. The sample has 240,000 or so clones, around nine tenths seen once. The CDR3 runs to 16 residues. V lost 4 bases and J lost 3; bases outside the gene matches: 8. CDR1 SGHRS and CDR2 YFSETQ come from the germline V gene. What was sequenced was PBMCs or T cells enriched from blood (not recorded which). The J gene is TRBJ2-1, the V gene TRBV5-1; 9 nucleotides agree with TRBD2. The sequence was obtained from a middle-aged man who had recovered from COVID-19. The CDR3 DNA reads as TGCGCCAGCAGCCCCAATAGCGGGAGCATCTACAATGAGCAGTTCTTC. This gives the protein CASSPNSGSIYNEQFF.